The 22 T cell receptor beta chains listed next were all sequenced from one sample in a study of blood T cells in healthy people across ages. It was with a sample-barcoded 5' primer and a J-beta primer mix that a second PCR of about 7 to 12 cycles was run. TCRdb ran MiXCR on the 5' RACE reads and lists one entry per CDR3 protein. Seen here are about 1.8 million distinct CDR3 sequences, 40% to 55% observed once, and the top ten hold about 2.1%. The sequencing input was blood. The receptors were sampled from a woman in her thirties or forties in good health.

The chain carries TRBV4-2 and TRBJ2-5, with D tentatively TRBD2 (5 bases). The J call is uncertain, as TRBJ2-7 better fits the DNA end. The CDR3 has 13 residues. Germline CDR1 LGHNA, CDR2 YNFKEQ. CDR3 residues: CASNLAQRGEQYF. CDR3 in DNA: TGTGCCAGCAACCTCGCTCAACGGGGCGAGCAGTACTTC.

This clonotype has just a few counts. The chain joins TRBV29-1 to TRBJ2-3; 8 nucleotides match TRBD1. The V and J ends lost 8 bases and 0 bases, in that order; junction bases with no gene match: 7. CDR1 and CDR2 (germline): SQVTM, ANQGSEA. The CDR3 length is 14 residues. The CDR3 sequence: CSFRTGRSTDTQYF. CDR3 DNA sequence: TGCAGCTTCCGGACAGGGAGAAGCACAGATACGCAGTATTTT.

The chain uses TRBV28 and TRBJ1-5; D perhaps matches TRBD1 (5 bases). Germline V gives CDR1 MDHEN, CDR2 SYDVKM. V gave up 8 bases and J gave up 1 base, with 18 bases separating them. The CDR3 loop spans 16 amino acids. CDR3 nucleotides: TGTGCCAGCCGCCTAGGTTTGGGGGGGAGCAATCAGCCCCAGCATTTT. It encodes CASRLGLGGSNQPQHF.

This chain connects TRBV28 to TRBJ2-6; D unclear. V was pared by 3 bases and J by 0 bases, with 3 bases between. Germline assignment: CDR1 MDHEN and CDR2 SYDVKM. The CDR3 contains 14 residues. In DNA form, the CDR3 reads TGTGCCAGCAGTTTCCCCTCTGGGGCCAACGTCCTGACTTTC. Residues: CASSFPSGANVLTF.

Concerning this clonotype itself: The junction differs from germline at one of its ends, possibly a read error. The CDR3 coding sequence is TGCGCCAGTAGCTTGGGCACGACCTTCACAGATACGCAGTATTTT. Protein sequence: CASSLGTTFTDTQYF. The chain is built from TRBV5-1 and TRBJ2-3; no clear D. Germline V lookup: CDR1 SGHRS, CDR2 YFSETQ. The CDR3 covers 15 residues.

The V and J genes are TRBV15 and TRBJ2-1; TRBD2 matches 9 bases. CDR3 length: 13 residues. The V gene end was trimmed by 6 bases and the J gene end by 10 bases; junction bases not matched to a gene: 7. The V gene's germline CDR1 is LNHNV and CDR2 YYDKDF (reference sequence). This chain's CDR3 is CATRPSGVGEQFF. DNA of the CDR3: TGTGCCACCAGGCCTAGCGGGGTAGGCGAGCAGTTCTTC.

The chain is built from TRBV20-1 and TRBJ2-4; the D gene is possibly TRBD1 (6 bases). V was trimmed by 5 bases and J by 1 base, leaving 21 bases between them. The CDR3 sequence is 17 residues long. CDR1 and CDR2 (germline): DFQATT, SNEGSKA (reference sequence). This CDR3 reads CSALGQIRFPAKNIQYF. CDR3 bases: TGCAGTGCTCTCGGACAGATCCGGTTCCCCGCCAAAAACATTCAGTACTTC.

As for this clonotype: One end of the junction fails to match germline, which may point to a read error. The chain couples TRBV4-1 to TRBJ2-5; D gene unclear. Germline V gene data show CDR1 as MGHRA and CDR2 as YSYEKL. The CDR3 has 15 amino acids. The CDR3 nucleotides are TGCGCCTGCAGCCATGCTAGTGGCAGCTTCGAGACCCAGTACTTC. It specifies CACSHASGSFETQYF.

J is TRBJ2-5 and V is TRBV12-5; D may match TRBD1 or TRBD2 (6 bases each). This CDR3 has 13 amino acids. Trimming took 6 bases from V and 4 from J, leaving 12 bases between them. Per germline, CDR1 LGHNT and CDR2 FRNRAP. CDR3 in amino acids: CASGGGGGETQYF. The CDR3, as DNA: TGTGCTAGTGGCGGAGGGGGTGGAGAGACCCAGTACTTC.

V usage is TRBV5-4 and J usage is TRBJ2-1; tentatively, D is TRBD1 (6 bases). Per the germline V gene, CDR1 is SGHNT and CDR2 is YYREEE (reference sequence). Trimming removed 4 bases at V and 4 bases at J, with 12 bases between. The length of the CDR3 is 14 residues. Here the CDR3 reads CASSDPTGYNEQFF. The DNA for the CDR3 is TGTGCCAGCAGCGACCCTACAGGGTACAATGAGCAGTTCTTC.

The chain links TRBV12-3 or TRBV12-4 to TRBJ2-3, with D perhaps matching TRBD1 or TRBD2 (5 bases each). The CDR3 extends over 18 amino acids. V was cut by 1 base and J by 4 bases, with 21 bases left in between. CDR3 DNA sequence: TGTGCCAGCAGTTTAGGTCGGCTCGGGGCCCAACGCGCAGATACGCAGTATTTT. Its protein product is CASSLGRLGAQRADTQYF.

This clonotype was counted ten times or more. The rearrangement joins TRBV12-3 or TRBV12-4 to TRBJ2-1; no firm D call. This CDR3 contains 11 residues. Deletions cut 6 bases from V and 3 bases from J, with 3 bases between. The DNA of the CDR3 is TGTGCCAGCAGCCACTACAATGAGCAGTTCTTC. This gives the protein CASSHYNEQFF.

This clonotype has only one observation. CDR3 sequence: CASSDAGGASSYNEQFF. The DNA of the CDR3 is TGTGCCAGCAGTGATGCTGGGGGGGCCAGCTCCTACAATGAGCAGTTCTTC. The rearrangement links TRBV25-1 to TRBJ2-1, with D possibly TRBD2 on 7 matching bases. The V end was cut by 3 bases, the J end by 0 bases, with 15 bases between. CDR3 length: 17 amino acids. Germline V gene lookup returns CDR1 MGHDK and CDR2 SYGVNS.

The chain uses TRBV19 and TRBJ2-7, with a possible D match to TRBD1 (6 bases). The germline V gene has CDR1 LNHDA and CDR2 SQIVND (reference sequence). The CDR3 loop spans 14 amino acids. V lost 6 bases and J lost 2, with 14 bases in between. The DNA for the CDR3 is TGTGCCAGTAGGACCCGGACAGTTCCCTACGAGCAGTACTTC. This translates into CASRTRTVPYEQYF.

The genes are TRBV18 and TRBJ2-3; possible D gene TRBD1, 6 bases. This CDR3 has 16 residues. Per the germline V gene, CDR1 is KGHSH and CDR2 is LQKENI. Trimming removed 0 bases from V and 2 bases from J, with 12 bases in between. The CDR3 DNA sequence: TGTGCCAGCTCACCACCCGGAGCAGGGGCCACAGATACGCAGTATTTT. This encodes CASSPPGAGATDTQYF.

Only a few counts were recorded for this clonotype. The genes are TRBV5-1 and TRBJ1-2; no reliable D call. The germline V and J ends were trimmed by 1 base and 0 bases, with 10 bases remaining between them. Germline V gene lookup returns CDR1 SGHRS and CDR2 YFSETQ. CDR3 size: 15 residues. The CDR3 region is CASSLKTSPNYGYTF. As DNA, the CDR3 is TGCGCCAGCAGCTTGAAGACATCCCCTAACTATGGCTACACCTTC.

This clonotype was counted only a few times. The chain recombines TRBV9 with TRBJ2-1; 8 nucleotides agree with TRBD2. The junction had 8 bases not matched to a gene; V was cut back by 3 bases and J by 6 bases. Germline V gene data show CDR1 as SGDLS and CDR2 as YYNGEE. CDR3 length equals 15 residues. The CDR3 loop is CASSAIAGSVNEQFF. In DNA, the CDR3 is TGTGCCAGCAGCGCCATAGCGGGGTCCGTCAATGAGCAGTTCTTC. The complete variable domain, with remaining parts taken from reference TRBV9 and TRBJ2-1, reads DSGVTQTPKHLITATGQRVTLRCSPRSGDLSVYWYQQSLDQGLQFLIQYYNGEERAKGNILERFSAQQFPDLHSELNLSSLELGDSALYFCASSAIAGSVNEQFFGPGTRLTVL.

V gene TRBV6-5 combines with J gene TRBJ1-2; TRBD1 aligns across 7 bases. V trimming: 5 bases; J trimming: 5 bases; junction bases outside the gene matches: 11. The CDR3 is 15 residues long. CDR1 and CDR2 from the germline V gene are MNHEY and SVGAGI. The CDR3 sequence: CASSGRTGSLYGYTF. The CDR3, as DNA: TGTGCCAGCAGTGGACGGACAGGATCATTATATGGCTACACCTTC.

This clonotype came up a few times. This chain joins TRBV4-1 and TRBJ1-2, with 7 bases identical to TRBD1. The CDR3 extends over 15 amino acids. Germline V CDR1 and CDR2: MGHRA, YSYEKL. V lost 0 bases to trimming and J lost 4 bases; unmatched junction nucleotides: 5. CDR3 bases: TGCGCCAGCAGCCAAGATGGGGGACAGCGCTATGGCTACACCTTC. Translation gives CASSQDGGQRYGYTF.

This chain connects TRBV28 to TRBJ1-5, with 8 bases matching TRBD1. This CDR3 is 15 amino acids long. CDR1 and CDR2 from the germline V gene are MDHEN and SYDVKM. The ends lost 7 bases at V and 0 bases at J; junction bases unmatched: 5. The CDR3 loop reads CASISGQGSNQPQHF. For the CDR3, the DNA is TGTGCCAGCATCTCTGGACAGGGTAGCAATCAGCCCCAGCATTTT.

This clonotype was detected a few times. The chain links TRBV7-2 to TRBJ2-7, with a tentative D call TRBD2 (6 bases). Trimming left V 0 bases short and J 0 bases short, with 15 bases between. The CDR3 totals 17 residues. Germline-derived CDR1 and CDR2 are SGHTA and FQGNSA. The CDR3 nucleotides are TGTGCCAGCAGCTTAGCGCGGGGCAGTACTAGCTCCTACGAGCAGTACTTC. Encoded protein: CASSLARGSTSSYEQYF.

This clonotype was detected only a few times. This rearrangement joins TRBV6-2 or TRBV6-3 to TRBJ2-3; the D is unclear. Germline lookup yields CDR1 MNHEY and CDR2 SVGEGT. The length of the CDR3 is 13 residues. V was trimmed by 2 bases and J by 2 bases, leaving 5 bases between them. CDR3 nucleotide sequence: TGTGCCAGCAGTTACGTGGACACAGATACGCAGTATTTT. Amino acids: CASSYVDTDTQYF.